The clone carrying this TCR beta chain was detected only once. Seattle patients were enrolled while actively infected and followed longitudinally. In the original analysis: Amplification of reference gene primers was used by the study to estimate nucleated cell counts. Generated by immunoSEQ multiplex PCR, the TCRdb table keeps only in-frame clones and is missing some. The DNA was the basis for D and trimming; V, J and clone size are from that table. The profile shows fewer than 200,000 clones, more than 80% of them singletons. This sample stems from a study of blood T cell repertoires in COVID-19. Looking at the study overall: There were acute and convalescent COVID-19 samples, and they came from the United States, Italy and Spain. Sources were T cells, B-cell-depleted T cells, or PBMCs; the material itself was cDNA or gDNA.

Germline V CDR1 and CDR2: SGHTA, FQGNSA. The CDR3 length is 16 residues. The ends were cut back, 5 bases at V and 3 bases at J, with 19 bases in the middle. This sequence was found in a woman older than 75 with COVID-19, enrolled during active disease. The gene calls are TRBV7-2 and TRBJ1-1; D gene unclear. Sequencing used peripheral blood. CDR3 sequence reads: CASSRVSRVRHTEAFF. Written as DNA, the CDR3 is TGTGCCAGCAGCAGAGTATCCCGGGTTCGCCACACTGAAGCTTTCTTT.